This T cell receptor beta chain was profiled in a study of patients and donors after allogeneic stem cell transplantation. TCRdb recomputed calls from the RT-PCR reads with MiXCR, one row per CDR3 protein. This table holds tens of thousands of distinct CDR3 sequences, around 48% found once. Deletions cut 0 bases from V and 5 bases from J, with 13 bases between. CDR1 and CDR2 (germline): DFQATT, SNEGSKA (reference sequence). There are 14 residues in the CDR3. In this sample, this clonotype turned up a few times. Sequenced material: blood, either unsorted or a sorted T cell fraction (not recorded which). The V and J genes are TRBV20-1 and TRBJ1-1; D uncertain. The receptor's source is a human donor who was either an allogeneic HSCT recipient or a stem cell or donor lymphocyte infusion donor (not recorded which). It is not recorded whose cells these are; they may come from a transplant donor. The CDR3 is CSARDLAGGTEAFF. The CDR3 nucleotides read TGCAGTGCTAGAGATCTTGCAGGTGGAACTGAAGCTTTCTTT.